This TCR beta chain was sequenced during a study of human T cells and chemical hapten exposure. Study as a whole: The sensitizing agent was 2% DPC, placed on 2 cm by 2 cm of upper inner arm skin. General study results and limits: The donor cohort had alopecia, so its immune response may not match that of healthy people.

Time point defined: pre-sensitization, week 0. The treatment was: therapeutic diphenylcyclopropenone sensitization with weekly scalp DPC. Concerning this clonotype: The antigen remains undetermined.

The CDR3 is 14 residues long. The V and J ends lost 2 bases and 9 bases respectively, with 14 bases between them. Germline CDR1 is SGHTA and CDR2 is FQGNSA. It was the library that attached unique molecular identifiers to individual cDNA molecules. Each CDR3 protein is one row after TCRdb ran MiXCR on the RACE reads. This repertoire shows about 260,000 distinct CDR3 sequences, about 9% found once; its top ten account for over 2%. The chain joins TRBV7-2 to TRBJ2-4; D tentatively fits TRBD1 or TRBD2 (6 bases each). The source was whole blood, collected in connection with sensitization to the hapten diphenylcyclopropenone (DPC). This receptor was obtained from a middle-aged woman with alopecia areata. Some clones in this sample may be carry-over from other donors' samples. The CDR3 region has the DNA TGTGCCAGCAGCTTAATCGGGGGCAATAGCATTCAGTACTTC. This encodes CASSLIGGNSIQYF.